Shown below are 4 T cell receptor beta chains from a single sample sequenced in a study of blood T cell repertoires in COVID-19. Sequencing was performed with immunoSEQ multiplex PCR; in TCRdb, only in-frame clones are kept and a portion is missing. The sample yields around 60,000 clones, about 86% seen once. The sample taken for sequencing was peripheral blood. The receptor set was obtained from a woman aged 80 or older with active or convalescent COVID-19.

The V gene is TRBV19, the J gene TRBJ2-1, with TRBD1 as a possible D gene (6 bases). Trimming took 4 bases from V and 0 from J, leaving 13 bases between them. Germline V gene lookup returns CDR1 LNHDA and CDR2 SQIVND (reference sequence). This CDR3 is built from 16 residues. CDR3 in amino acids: CASSSQGQSSYNEQFF. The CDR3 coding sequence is TGTGCCAGTAGTAGCCAGGGGCAAAGCTCCTACAATGAGCAGTTCTTC.

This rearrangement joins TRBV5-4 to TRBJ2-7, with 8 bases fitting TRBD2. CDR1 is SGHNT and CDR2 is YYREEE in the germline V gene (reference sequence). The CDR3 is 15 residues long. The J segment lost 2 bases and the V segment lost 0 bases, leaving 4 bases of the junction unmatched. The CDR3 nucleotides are TGTGCCAGCAGCTTGGGGACTAGCAATACCTACGAGCAGTACTTC. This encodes CASSLGTSNTYEQYF.

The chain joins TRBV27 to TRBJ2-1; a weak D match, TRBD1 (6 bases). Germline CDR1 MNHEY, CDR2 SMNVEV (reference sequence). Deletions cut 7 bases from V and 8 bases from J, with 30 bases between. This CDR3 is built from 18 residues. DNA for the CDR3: TGTGCCAGCACCCCTCAAGGGACCGGACAGCTAATTGGGGATGAGCAGTTCTTC. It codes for CASTPQGTGQLIGDEQFF.

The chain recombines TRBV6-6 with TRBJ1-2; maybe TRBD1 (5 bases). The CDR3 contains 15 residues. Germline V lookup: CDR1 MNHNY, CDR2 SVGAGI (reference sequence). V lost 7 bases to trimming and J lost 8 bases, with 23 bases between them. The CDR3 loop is CASKFDSRPEEGYTF. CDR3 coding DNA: TGTGCCAGCAAGTTTGACAGCCGACCTGAGGAGGGCTACACCTTC.